Given below is one T cell receptor beta chain in context. Germline assignment: CDR1 SQVTM and CDR2 ANQGSEA. The CDR3 has 14 amino acids. V shed 4 bases, J shed 4 bases, and the junction held 9 bases outside the gene matches. The sample belongs to a study of cytomegalovirus exposure and HLA in healthy donors. Each of the donors was a healthy bone marrow donor. The primer mix had 60 Vbeta and 13 Jbeta primers. Profiled with immunoSEQ multiplex PCR; TCRdb holds only in-frame clones, not every one. The table records some 76,000 clones, about four fifths of them present only once. This sequence was found in a woman aged 45-65 years in good health and CMV-seronegative. The V call is TRBV29-1, the J call TRBJ2-7, with 8 positions matching TRBD1. Specimen: PBMCs. The CDR3 sequence: CSVGQGASQYEQYF. Here the CDR3 DNA reads TGCAGCGTTGGGCAGGGGGCAAGTCAATACGAGCAGTACTTC.